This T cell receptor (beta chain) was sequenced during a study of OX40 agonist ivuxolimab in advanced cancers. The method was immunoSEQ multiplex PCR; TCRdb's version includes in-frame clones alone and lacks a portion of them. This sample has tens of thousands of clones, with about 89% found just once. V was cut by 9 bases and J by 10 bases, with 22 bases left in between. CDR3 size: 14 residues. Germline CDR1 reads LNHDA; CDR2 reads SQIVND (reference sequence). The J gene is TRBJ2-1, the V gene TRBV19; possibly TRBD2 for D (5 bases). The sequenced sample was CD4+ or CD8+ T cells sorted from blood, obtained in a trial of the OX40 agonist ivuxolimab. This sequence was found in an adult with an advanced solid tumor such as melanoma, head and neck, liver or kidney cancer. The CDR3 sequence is CASNSGWQVGEQFF. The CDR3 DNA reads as TGTGCCAGCAATTCGGGGTGGCAAGTGGGGGAGCAGTTCTTC.